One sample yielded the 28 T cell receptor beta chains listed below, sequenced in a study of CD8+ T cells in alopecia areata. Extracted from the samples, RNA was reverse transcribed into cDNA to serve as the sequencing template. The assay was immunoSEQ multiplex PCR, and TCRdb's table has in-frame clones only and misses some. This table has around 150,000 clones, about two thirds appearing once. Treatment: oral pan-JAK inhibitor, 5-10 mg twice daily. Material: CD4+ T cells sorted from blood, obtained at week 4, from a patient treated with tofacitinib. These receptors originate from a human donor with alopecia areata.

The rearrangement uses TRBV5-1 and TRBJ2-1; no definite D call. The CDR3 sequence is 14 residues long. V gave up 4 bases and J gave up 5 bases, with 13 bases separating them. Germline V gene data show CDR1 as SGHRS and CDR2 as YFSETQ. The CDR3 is CASSPMPDNNEQFF. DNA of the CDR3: TGCGCCAGCAGCCCAATGCCTGACAACAATGAGCAGTTCTTC.

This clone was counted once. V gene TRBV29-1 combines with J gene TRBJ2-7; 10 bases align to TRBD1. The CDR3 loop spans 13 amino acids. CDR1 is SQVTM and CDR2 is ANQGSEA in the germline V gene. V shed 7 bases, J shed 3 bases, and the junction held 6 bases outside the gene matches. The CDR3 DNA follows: TGCAGCGCCGCCGGGACAGGGGTCTACGAGCAGTACTTC. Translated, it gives CSAAGTGVYEQYF.

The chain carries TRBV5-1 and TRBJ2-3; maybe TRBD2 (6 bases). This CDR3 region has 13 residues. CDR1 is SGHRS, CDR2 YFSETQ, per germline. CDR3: CASQAGSADTQYF. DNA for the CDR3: TGCGCGAGCCAGGCGGGGAGCGCAGATACGCAGTATTTT.

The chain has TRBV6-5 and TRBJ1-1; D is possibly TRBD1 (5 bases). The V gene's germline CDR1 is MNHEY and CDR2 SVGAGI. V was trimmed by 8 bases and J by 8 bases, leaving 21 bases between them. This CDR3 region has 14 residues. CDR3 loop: CASPKPGGSEEAFF. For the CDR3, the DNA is TGTGCCAGCCCCAAACCGGGGGGGTCGGAAGAAGCTTTCTTT.

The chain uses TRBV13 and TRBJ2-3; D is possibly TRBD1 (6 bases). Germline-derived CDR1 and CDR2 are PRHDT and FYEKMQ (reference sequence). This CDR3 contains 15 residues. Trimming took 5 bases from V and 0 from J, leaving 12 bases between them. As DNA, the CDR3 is TGTGCCAGCAGCCGACAGGTCGGGAGCACAGATACGCAGTATTTT. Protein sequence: CASSRQVGSTDTQYF.

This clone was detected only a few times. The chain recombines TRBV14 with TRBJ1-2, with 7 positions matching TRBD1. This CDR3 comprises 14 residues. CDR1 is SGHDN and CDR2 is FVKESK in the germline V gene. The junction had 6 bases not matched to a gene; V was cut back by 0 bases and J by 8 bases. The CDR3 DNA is TGTGCCAGCAGCCAAGAGTTACAGGGGAAGGGCTACACCTTC. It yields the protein CASSQELQGKGYTF.

The CDR3 bases are TGCAGCGTTGAAGCTGGTACGGCTAGCGGCCACTGGGGGACCCAGTACTTC. It encodes CSVEAGTASGHWGTQYF. The V call is TRBV29-1, the J call TRBJ2-5, with TRBD2 identical over 7 bases. CDR1 is SQVTM and CDR2 is ANQGSEA in the germline V gene. This CDR3 has 17 amino acids. V lost 1 base and J lost 7; bases outside the gene matches: 18.

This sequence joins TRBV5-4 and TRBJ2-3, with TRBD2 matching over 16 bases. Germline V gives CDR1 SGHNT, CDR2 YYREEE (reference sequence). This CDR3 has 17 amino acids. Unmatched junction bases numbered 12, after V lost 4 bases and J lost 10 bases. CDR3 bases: TGTGCCAGCAGCCACGGGACTAGCGGGGGGGCCCAGGCCCCGCAGTATTTT. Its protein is CASSHGTSGGAQAPQYF.

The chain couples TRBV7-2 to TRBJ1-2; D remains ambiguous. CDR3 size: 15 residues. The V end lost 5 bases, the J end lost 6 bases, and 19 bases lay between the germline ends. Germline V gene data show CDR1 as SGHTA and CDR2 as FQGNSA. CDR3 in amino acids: CASSENFQLPNGYTF. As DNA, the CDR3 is TGTGCCAGCAGCGAAAACTTTCAGTTACCTAATGGCTACACCTTC. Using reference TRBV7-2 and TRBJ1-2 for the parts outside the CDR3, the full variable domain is GAGVSQSPSNKVTEKGKDVELRCDPISGHTALYWYRQSLGQGLEFLIYFQGNSAPDKSGLPSDRFSAERTGGSVSTLTIQRTQQEDSAVYLCASSENFQLPNGYTFGSGTRLTVV.

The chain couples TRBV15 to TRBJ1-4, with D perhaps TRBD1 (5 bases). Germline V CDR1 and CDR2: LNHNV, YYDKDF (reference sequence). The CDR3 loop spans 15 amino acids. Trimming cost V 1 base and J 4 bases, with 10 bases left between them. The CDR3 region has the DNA TGTGCCACCAGCAGAGTGGGGGGTATTAATGAAAAACTGTTTTTT. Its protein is CATSRVGGINEKLFF. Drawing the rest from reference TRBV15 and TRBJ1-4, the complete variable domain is DAMVIQNPRYQVTQFGKPVTLSCSQTLNHNVMYWYQQKSSQAPKLLFHYYDKDFNNEADTPDNFQSRRPNTSFCFLDIRSPGLGDTAMYLCATSRVGGINEKLFFGSGTQLSVL.

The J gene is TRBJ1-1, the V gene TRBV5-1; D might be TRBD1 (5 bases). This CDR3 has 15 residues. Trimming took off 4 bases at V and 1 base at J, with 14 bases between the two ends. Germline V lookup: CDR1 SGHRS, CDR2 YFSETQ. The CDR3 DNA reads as TGCGCCAGCAGCGATCAGGGACCGACGAACACTGAAGCTTTCTTT. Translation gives CASSDQGPTNTEAFF.

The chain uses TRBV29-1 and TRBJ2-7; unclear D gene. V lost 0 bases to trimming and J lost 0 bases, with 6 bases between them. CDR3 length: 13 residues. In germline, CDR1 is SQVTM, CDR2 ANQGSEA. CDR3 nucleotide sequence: TGCAGCGTTGAAGATTTCAGCTCCTACGAGCAGTACTTC. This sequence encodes CSVEDFSSYEQYF.

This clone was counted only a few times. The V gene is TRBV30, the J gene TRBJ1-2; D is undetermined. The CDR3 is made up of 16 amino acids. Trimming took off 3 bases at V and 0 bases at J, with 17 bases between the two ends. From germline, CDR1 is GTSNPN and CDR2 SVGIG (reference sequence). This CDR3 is CAWSRKPAAPNYGYTF. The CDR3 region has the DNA TGTGCCTGGAGCCGAAAGCCGGCAGCCCCTAACTATGGCTACACCTTC.

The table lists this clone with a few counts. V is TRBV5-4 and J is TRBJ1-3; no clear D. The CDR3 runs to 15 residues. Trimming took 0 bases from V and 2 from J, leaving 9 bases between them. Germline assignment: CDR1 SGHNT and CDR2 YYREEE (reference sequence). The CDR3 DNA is TGTGCCAGCAGCTTGGACAGCACTACTGGAAACACCATATATTTT. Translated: CASSLDSTTGNTIYF.

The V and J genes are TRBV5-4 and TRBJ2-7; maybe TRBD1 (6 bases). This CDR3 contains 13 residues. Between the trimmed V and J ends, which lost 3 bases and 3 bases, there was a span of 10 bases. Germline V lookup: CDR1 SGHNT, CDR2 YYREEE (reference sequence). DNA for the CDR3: TGTGCCAGCAGCTCCGGACAGAACTACGAGCAGTACTTC. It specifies CASSSGQNYEQYF.

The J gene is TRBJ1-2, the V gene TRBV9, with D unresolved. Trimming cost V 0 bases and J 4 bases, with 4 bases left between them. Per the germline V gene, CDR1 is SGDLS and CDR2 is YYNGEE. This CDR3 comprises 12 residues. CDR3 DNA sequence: TGTGCCAGCAGCGTAGGAAGCTATGGCTACACCTTC. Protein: CASSVGSYGYTF.

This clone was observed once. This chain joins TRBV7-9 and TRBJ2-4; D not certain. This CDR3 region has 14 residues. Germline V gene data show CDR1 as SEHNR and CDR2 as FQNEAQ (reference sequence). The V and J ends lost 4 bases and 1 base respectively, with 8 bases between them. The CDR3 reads CASSSSFAKNIQYF. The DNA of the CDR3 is TGTGCCAGCAGCTCATCGTTCGCCAAAAACATTCAGTACTTC.

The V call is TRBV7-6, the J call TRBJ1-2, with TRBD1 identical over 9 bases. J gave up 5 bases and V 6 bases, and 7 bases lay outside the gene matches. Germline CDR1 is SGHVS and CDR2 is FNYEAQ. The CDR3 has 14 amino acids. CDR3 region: CASSPDRGNYGYTF. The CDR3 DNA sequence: TGTGCCAGCAGTCCGGACAGGGGCAATTATGGCTACACCTTC.

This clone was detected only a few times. CDR3 loop: CAISKTVGNQPQHF. The CDR3 nucleotides read TGTGCCATCAGTAAAACAGTGGGGAATCAGCCCCAGCATTTT. The rearrangement links TRBV10-3 to TRBJ1-5; D not certain. Germline V gives CDR1 ENHRY, CDR2 SYGVKD. The CDR3 consists of 14 residues. V was pared by 5 bases and J by 4 bases, with 12 bases between.

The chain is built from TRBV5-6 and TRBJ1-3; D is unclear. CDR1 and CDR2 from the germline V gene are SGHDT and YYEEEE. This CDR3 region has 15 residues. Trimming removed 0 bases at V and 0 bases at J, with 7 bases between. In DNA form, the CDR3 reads TGTGCCAGCAGCTTGGCAGGCATCTCTGGAAACACCATATATTTT. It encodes CASSLAGISGNTIYF.

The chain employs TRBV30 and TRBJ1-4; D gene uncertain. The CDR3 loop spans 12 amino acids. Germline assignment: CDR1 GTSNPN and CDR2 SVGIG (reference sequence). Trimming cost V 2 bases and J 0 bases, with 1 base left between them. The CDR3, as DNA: TGTGCCTGGAGTCCAACTAATGAAAAACTGTTTTTT. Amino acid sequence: CAWSPTNEKLFF.

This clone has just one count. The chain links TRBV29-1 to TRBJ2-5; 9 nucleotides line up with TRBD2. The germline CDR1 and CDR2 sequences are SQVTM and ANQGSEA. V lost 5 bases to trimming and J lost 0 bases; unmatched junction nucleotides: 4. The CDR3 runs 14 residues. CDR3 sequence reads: CSVIGLAYQETQYF. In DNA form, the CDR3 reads TGCAGCGTTATTGGACTAGCGTACCAAGAGACCCAGTACTTC.

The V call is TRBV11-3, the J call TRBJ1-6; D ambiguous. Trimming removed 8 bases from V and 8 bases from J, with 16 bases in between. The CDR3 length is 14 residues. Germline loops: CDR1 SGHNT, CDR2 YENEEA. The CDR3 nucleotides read TGTGCCAGCCAGCGGAGTGGGGAGGATTCACCCCTCCACTTT. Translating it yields CASQRSGEDSPLHF.

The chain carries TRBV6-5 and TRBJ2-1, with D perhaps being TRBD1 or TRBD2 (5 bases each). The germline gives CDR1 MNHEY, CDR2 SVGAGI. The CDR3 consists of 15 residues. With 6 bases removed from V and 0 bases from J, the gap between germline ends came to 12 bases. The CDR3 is CASSPGASSYNEQFF. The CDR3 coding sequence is TGTGCCAGCAGCCCCGGGGCTAGCTCCTACAATGAGCAGTTCTTC.

The CDR3 sequence: CASSVLNTDTQYF. CDR3 nucleotide sequence: TGTGCCAGCAGCGTACTTAACACAGATACGCAGTATTTT. This chain uses TRBV9 with TRBJ2-3; no definite D call. Germline V lookup: CDR1 SGDLS, CDR2 YYNGEE. The CDR3 contains 13 residues. V lost 1 base and J 2 bases, leaving 5 bases between the germline ends.

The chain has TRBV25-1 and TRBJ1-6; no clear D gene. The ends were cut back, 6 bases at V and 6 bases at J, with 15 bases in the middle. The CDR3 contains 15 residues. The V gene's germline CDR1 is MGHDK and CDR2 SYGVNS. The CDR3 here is CASSRREITNSPLHF. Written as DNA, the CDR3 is TGTGCCAGCAGCAGGCGAGAAATAACTAATTCACCCCTCCACTTT.

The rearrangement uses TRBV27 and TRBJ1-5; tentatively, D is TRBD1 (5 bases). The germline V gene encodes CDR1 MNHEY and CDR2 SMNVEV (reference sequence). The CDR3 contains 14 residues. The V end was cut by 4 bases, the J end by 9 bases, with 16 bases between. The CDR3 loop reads CASSYRDRQGPQHF. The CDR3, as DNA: TGTGCCAGCAGTTATCGTGACCGGCAGGGGCCCCAGCATTTT.

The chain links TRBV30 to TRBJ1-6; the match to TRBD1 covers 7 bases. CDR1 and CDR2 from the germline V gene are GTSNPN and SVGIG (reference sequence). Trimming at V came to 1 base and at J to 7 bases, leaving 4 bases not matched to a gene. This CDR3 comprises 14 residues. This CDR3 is CAWSGAGGNSPLHF. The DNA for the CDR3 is TGTGCCTGGAGTGGGGCAGGGGGGAATTCACCCCTCCACTTT.